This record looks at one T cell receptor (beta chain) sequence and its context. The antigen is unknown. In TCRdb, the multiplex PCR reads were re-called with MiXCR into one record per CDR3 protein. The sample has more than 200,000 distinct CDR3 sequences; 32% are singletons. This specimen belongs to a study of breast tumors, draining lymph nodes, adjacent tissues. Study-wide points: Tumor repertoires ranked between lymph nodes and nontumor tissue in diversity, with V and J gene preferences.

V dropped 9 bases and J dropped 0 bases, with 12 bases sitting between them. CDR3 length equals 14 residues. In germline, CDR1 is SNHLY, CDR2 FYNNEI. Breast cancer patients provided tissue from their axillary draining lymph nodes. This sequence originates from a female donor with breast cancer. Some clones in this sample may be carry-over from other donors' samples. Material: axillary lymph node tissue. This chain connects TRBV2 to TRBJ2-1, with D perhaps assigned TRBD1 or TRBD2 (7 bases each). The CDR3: CARAGQNSYNEQFF. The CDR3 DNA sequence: TGTGCCAGAGCGGGACAGAACTCCTACAATGAGCAGTTCTTC.